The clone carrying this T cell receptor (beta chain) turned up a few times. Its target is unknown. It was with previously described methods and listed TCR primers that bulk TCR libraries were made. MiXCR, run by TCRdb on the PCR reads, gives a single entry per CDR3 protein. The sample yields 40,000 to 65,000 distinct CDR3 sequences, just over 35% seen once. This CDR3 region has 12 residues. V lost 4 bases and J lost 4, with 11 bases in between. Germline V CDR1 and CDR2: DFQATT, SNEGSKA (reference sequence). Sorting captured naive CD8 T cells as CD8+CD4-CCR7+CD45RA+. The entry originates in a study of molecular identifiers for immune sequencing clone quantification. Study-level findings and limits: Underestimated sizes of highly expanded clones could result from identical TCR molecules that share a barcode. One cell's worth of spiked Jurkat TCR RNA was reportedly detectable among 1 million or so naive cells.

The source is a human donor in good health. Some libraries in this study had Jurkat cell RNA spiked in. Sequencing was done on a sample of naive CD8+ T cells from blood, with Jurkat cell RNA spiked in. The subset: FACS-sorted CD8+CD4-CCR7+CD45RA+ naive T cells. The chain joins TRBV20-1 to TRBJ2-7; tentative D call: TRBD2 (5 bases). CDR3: CSANFGLYEQYF. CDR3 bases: TGCAGTGCTAACTTCGGACTTTACGAGCAGTACTTC.